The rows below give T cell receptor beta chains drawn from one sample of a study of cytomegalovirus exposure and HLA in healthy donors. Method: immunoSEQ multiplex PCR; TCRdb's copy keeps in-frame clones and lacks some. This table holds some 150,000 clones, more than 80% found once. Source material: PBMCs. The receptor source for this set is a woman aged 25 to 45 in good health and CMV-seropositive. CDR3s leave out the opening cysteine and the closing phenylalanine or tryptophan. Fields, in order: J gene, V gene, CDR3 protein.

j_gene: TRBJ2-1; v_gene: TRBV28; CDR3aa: ASSSRTGENEQF
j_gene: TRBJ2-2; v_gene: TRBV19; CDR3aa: ASSWRRLAGDGGTGELF
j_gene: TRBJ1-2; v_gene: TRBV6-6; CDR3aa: ASSYSSGEGGYT
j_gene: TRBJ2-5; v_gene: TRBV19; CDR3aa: ASSITGAGETQY
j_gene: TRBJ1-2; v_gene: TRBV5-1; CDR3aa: ASETGTGTYGYT
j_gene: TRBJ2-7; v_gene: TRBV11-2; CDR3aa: ASSLRRYYEQY
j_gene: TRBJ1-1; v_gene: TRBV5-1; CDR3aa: ASSSGTGTEAF
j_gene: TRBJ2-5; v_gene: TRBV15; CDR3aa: ATSRDRGGRETQY
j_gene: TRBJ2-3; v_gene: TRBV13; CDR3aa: ASSLGLAGDRDTQY
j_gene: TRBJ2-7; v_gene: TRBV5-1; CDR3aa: ASSDGQGGEQY
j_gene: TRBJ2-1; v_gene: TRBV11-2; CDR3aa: ASSRQDRDDGQF
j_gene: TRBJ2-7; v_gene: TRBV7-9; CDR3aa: AGSLGAPNSYEQY
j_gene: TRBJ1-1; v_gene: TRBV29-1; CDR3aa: SVGRGGEAF
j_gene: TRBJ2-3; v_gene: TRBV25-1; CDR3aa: ASSEYGDTQY
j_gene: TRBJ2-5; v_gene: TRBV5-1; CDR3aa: ASSSGTVQETQY
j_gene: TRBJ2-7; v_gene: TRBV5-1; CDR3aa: ASSYSSGSTGEQY
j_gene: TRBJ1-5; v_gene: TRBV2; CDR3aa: ASSREGNQPQH
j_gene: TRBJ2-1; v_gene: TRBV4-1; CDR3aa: ASSQTPLGRGNNEQF